One and the same sample provided the 12 T cell receptor beta chains below, sequenced in a study of early T cells in non-severe SARS-CoV-2 infection. TCRdb re-called the 5' RACE reads with MiXCR, one entry per CDR3 protein. The data contain under 65,000 distinct CDR3 sequences, around 12% of them singletons. The material sequenced was whole blood. The source is an adult who was a healthcare worker with PCR-confirmed SARS-CoV-2 infection or an uninfected control (not recorded which).

The chain has TRBV5-1 and TRBJ2-1, with D perhaps matching TRBD2 (6 bases). Germline V CDR1 and CDR2: SGHRS, YFSETQ. The CDR3 length is 15 residues. Trimming pared 8 bases from V and 5 bases from J, leaving 20 bases between. The CDR3 bases are TGCGCCAGTCGAAATAACGCGGGATTAGACAATGAGCAGTTCTTC. It encodes CASRNNAGLDNEQFF.

V gene TRBV7-2 combines with J gene TRBJ2-4, with D perhaps matching TRBD2 (5 bases). The V gene's germline CDR1 is SGHTA and CDR2 FQGNSA. Trimming took 1 base from V and 0 from J, leaving 7 bases between them. The CDR3 runs to 15 residues. The CDR3, as DNA: TGTGCCAGCAGCTTAGGGGAGTTAGCCAAAAACATTCAGTACTTC. It translates to CASSLGELAKNIQYF.

This clonotype showed up just a few times. In DNA, the CDR3 is TGTGCCAGCAGCTTAGGCAGCGTCGGAAACACCATATATTTT. Amino acids: CASSLGSVGNTIYF. This chain joins TRBV5-5 and TRBJ1-3; D remains unclear. The V end lost 2 bases, the J end lost 4 bases, and 10 bases lay between the germline ends. Germline-derived CDR1 and CDR2 are SGHKS and YYEKEE (reference sequence). This CDR3 region has 14 residues.

This clonotype has just a few counts. The chain couples TRBV7-8 to TRBJ2-1, with D possibly being TRBD1 or TRBD2 (6 bases each). From germline, CDR1 is SGHVS and CDR2 FQNEAQ. CDR3 size: 15 residues. V lost 2 bases to trimming and J lost 2 bases, with 10 bases between them. CDR3 region: CASSLSGAAYNEQFF. CDR3 sequence (DNA): TGTGCCAGCAGCTTATCGGGGGCCGCCTACAATGAGCAGTTCTTC.

The V gene is TRBV9, the J gene TRBJ1-2; TRBD1 aligns across 7 bases. This CDR3 has 13 residues. Germline V gene lookup returns CDR1 SGDLS and CDR2 YYNGEE. Unmatched junction bases numbered 4, after V lost 4 bases and J lost 4 bases. The CDR3 DNA sequence: TGTGCCAGCAGCCCACAGGGGCCCTATGGCTACACCTTC. It yields the protein CASSPQGPYGYTF.

This clonotype was detected only a few times. The V call is TRBV28, the J call TRBJ2-7; possibly TRBD1 for D (7 bases). Trimming left V 6 bases short and J 3 bases short, with 18 bases between. The germline V gene has CDR1 MDHEN and CDR2 SYDVKM. The CDR3 has 15 amino acids. The CDR3 DNA follows: TGTGCCAGCAGACCAAGGCGGGACAGAGACTACGAGCAGTACTTC. Translating it yields CASRPRRDRDYEQYF.

The sample holds a few counts of this clonotype. The gene calls are TRBV7-9 and TRBJ1-1; D is perhaps TRBD1 (6 bases). Germline CDR1 is SEHNR and CDR2 is FQNEAQ (reference sequence). The CDR3 length is 17 residues. V lost 5 bases and J lost 0, with 19 bases in between. CDR3 nucleotide sequence: TGTGCCAGCAGCCCCCCTGGGGGCTCCGGTATGAACACTGAAGCTTTCTTT. Protein: CASSPPGGSGMNTEAFF.

This clonotype has only a few counts. This chain connects TRBV12-3 or TRBV12-4 to TRBJ1-1, with D unclear. The CDR3 covers 14 residues. V lost 3 bases to trimming and J lost 0 bases, with 8 bases between them. CDR3 nucleotide sequence: TGTGCCAGCAGTTTGGGCAATATGAACACTGAAGCTTTCTTT. As protein: CASSLGNMNTEAFF.

The chain couples TRBV7-9 to TRBJ2-3, with D uncertain. This CDR3 contains 13 residues. Germline V lookup: CDR1 SEHNR, CDR2 FQNEAQ (reference sequence). Trimming shortened V by 8 bases and J by 0 bases, and 9 bases separated the two germline ends. CDR3 sequence (DNA): TGTGCCAGCGCCGGGCAAAGCACAGATACGCAGTATTTT. It is translated as CASAGQSTDTQYF.

In this sample, this clonotype turned up many times. This chain connects TRBV7-9 to TRBJ1-1; perhaps TRBD1 as D (6 bases). Trimming took 5 bases from V and 3 from J, leaving 10 bases between them. CDR1 and CDR2 (germline): SEHNR, FQNEAQ (reference sequence). The CDR3 contains 13 residues. For the CDR3, the DNA is TGTGCCAGCAGCCGACAGGTGCACACTGAAGCTTTCTTT. This gives the protein CASSRQVHTEAFF.

This clonotype was counted between two and nine times. The chain employs TRBV29-1 and TRBJ2-3; 8 bases line up with TRBD2. With 7 bases clipped from V and 5 bases from J, the junction kept 11 bases outside the gene matches. The germline gives CDR1 SQVTM, CDR2 ANQGSEA. CDR3 size: 14 residues. The CDR3 DNA is TGCAGCGCAGAAGGAAGCGGGAGAAAAGATACGCAGTATTTT. This encodes CSAEGSGRKDTQYF.

This clonotype was seen ten or more times. The gene calls are TRBV5-1 and TRBJ1-2; TRBD1 aligns across 7 bases. This CDR3 spans 12 amino acids. The germline CDR1 and CDR2 sequences are SGHRS and YFSETQ. V gave up 1 base and J gave up 6 bases; unmatched junction bases: 0. The CDR3, as DNA: TGCGCCAGCAGCTTGCAGGGGGATGGCTACACCTTC. Translated: CASSLQGDGYTF.